The entry that follows covers one TCR beta chain sequence. The antigen is undetermined. This sample includes further DNA sequences coding for the same CDR3. The source of the sample is a study of shared clonotypes between healthy human individuals. Study conclusions and caveats: In general, naive subsets displayed greater estimated richness than memory subsets did. Sampling included only blood; tissue repertoires likely differ. Donor clonotype sharing was expected to depend on sequencing depth.

V gave up 0 bases and J gave up 3 bases, with 11 bases separating them. CDR1 and CDR2 from the germline V gene are SGDLS and YYNGEE. CDR3 length: 15 residues. At deep level, the assay was performed. Libraries were prepared by immunoSEQ multiplex PCR; TCRdb keeps only in-frame clonotypes and omits some of them. The sample lists about 2.1 million clones, roughly 93% occurring once. Terminally differentiated effector memory CD45RA+ cells were excluded from the naive CD8 cells, which were CD45RO-negative and positively selected for CCR7. The J gene is TRBJ2-3, the V gene TRBV9, with a possible D match to TRBD2 (6 bases). This clonotype was sampled from a man aged 18 to 30 in good health. Some clones in this sample may be carry-over from other donors' samples. Sequencing was carried out using naive CD8+ T cells from PBMCs. CDR3 sequence reads: CASSVGGGRTDTQYF. The CDR3 nucleotides are TGTGCCAGCAGCGTAGGAGGTGGGAGGACAGATACGCAGTATTTT.